This is a list of T cell receptor beta chains from one sample in a study of blood T cell repertoires in COVID-19. Clones were read by immunoSEQ multiplex PCR, and TCRdb kept only the in-frame ones, dropping some. The profile shows tens of thousands of clones, about 90% of them singletons. The sample consisted of peripheral blood. The receptors were sampled from a human donor in a cohort sampled during active COVID-19. CDR3s include the opening cysteine and the closing phenylalanine or tryptophan. The D gene is left open where the match is weak. Size values are once, few and many counts, or a class for expanded clones, and some rows have none.

CASSPLDRMNTEAFF TGTGCCAGCAGCCCACTGGACAGGATGAACACTGAAGCTTTCTTT TRBV13 15 NA TRBD1 TRBJ1-1
CASTSGGTGEQYF TGTGCCAGCACCTCTGGCGGGACGGGTGAGCAGTACTTC TRBV28 13 NA NA TRBJ2-7
CAITGEVGQGETQYF TGTGCCATCACCGGGGAGGTGGGACAGGGAGAGACCCAGTACTTC TRBV10-3 15 NA TRBD1 TRBJ2-5
CASSVTTPGQGLVGNTIYF TGTGCCAGCAGCGTTACTACTCCGGGACAGGGGCTTGTGGGAAACACCATATATTTT TRBV9 19 NA TRBD1 TRBJ1-3
CASSSAGYEQYF TGTGCCAGCAGCTCCGCGGGGTACGAGCAGTACTTC TRBV7-2 12 NA NA TRBJ2-7
CASSLGGQGTNYGYTF TGTGCCAGCAGCTTAGGGGGACAGGGGACTAACTATGGCTACACCTTC TRBV7-2 16 NA TRBD1 TRBJ1-2
CASTTGQGTSGANVLTF TGTGCCAGCACCACGGGACAGGGAACTTCTGGGGCCAACGTCCTGACTTTC TRBV28 17 once TRBD1 TRBJ2-6
CASRLQGADGYEQYF TGTGCCAGCAGGTTACAGGGGGCAGATGGCTACGAGCAGTACTTC TRBV28 15 NA TRBD1 TRBJ2-7
CASSLSGLAGVGETQYF TGTGCCAGCAGCTTATCCGGACTAGCGGGAGTGGGGGAGACCCAGTACTTC TRBV7-9 17 NA TRBD2 TRBJ2-5
CASSMGGDDVYEQYF TGTGCCAGTAGTATGGGGGGGGATGACGTCTACGAGCAGTACTTC TRBV19 15 NA TRBD2 TRBJ2-7
CASSQQGVGNQPQHF TGTGCCAGCAGTCAACAGGGCGTGGGCAATCAGCCCCAGCATTTT TRBV6-5 15 NA NA TRBJ1-5
CASSYGSSSGANVLTF TGTGCCAGCAGCTACGGCTCAAGCTCTGGGGCCAACGTCCTGACTTTC TRBV6-6 16 NA NA TRBJ2-6
CASRRAGTGGVKYGYTF TGTGCCAGCAGGCGCGCCGGGACAGGGGGCGTTAAATATGGCTACACCTTC TRBV11-2 17 NA TRBD1 TRBJ1-2
CASRSQGGGGNQPQHF TGTGCCAGCAGGAGCCAAGGGGGCGGGGGCAATCAGCCCCAGCATTTT TRBV27 16 NA TRBD1 TRBJ1-5
CASSLQGSYEQYF TGTGCCAGCAGCCTCCAGGGCTCCTACGAGCAGTACTTC TRBV3-1/TRBV3-2 13 NA NA TRBJ2-7
CASSPLAGQDNEQFF TGTGCCAGCAGTCCTCTAGCGGGGCAAGACAATGAGCAGTTCTTC TRBV4-2 15 NA TRBD2 TRBJ2-1
CASSNGYEQYF TGTGCCAGTAGTAACGGGTACGAGCAGTACTTC TRBV19 11 NA NA TRBJ2-7
CASSLWGERYNEQFF TGTGCCAGCAGCTTATGGGGGGAGCGGTACAATGAGCAGTTCTTC TRBV7-3 15 NA NA TRBJ2-1
CASSQGVEDGYTF TGTGCCAGCAGCCAAGGGGTCGAGGATGGCTACACCTTC TRBV3-1/TRBV3-2 13 NA NA TRBJ1-2
CASSMWGTYNEQFF TGTGCCAGTAGTATGTGGGGGACATACAATGAGCAGTTCTTC TRBV19 14 NA NA TRBJ2-1
CASRNSVEASYEQYF TGTGCCAGCAGGAACTCGGTCGAAGCATCCTACGAGCAGTACTTC TRBV6-5 15 NA NA TRBJ2-7
CASSRGTGDSGNTIYF TGTGCCAGCAGTAGAGGGACAGGCGATTCTGGAAACACCATATATTTT TRBV28 16 NA TRBD1 TRBJ1-3
CASSSRGNAYNEQFF TGTGCCAGCAGCTCCCGGGGAAACGCCTACAATGAGCAGTTCTTC TRBV7-9 15 NA NA TRBJ2-1
CASTPYSGKINEQFF TGTGCCAGCACCCCCTATAGCGGGAAGATCAATGAGCAGTTCTTC TRBV6-5 15 NA TRBD2 TRBJ2-1
CASRLTQETQYF TGTGCCAGCAGGCTAACCCAAGAGACCCAGTACTTC TRBV12-3/TRBV12-4 12 NA NA TRBJ2-5
CASRDSSYEQYF TGTGCCAGCAGAGATAGCTCCTACGAGCAGTACTTC TRBV7-2 12 NA NA TRBJ2-7
CASSEVGGGVPGYTF TGTGCCAGCAGTGAAGTAGGTGGGGGGGTACCTGGCTACACCTTC TRBV6-1 15 few NA TRBJ1-2
CASSAPLTGGSNQPQHF TGTGCCAGTAGTGCACCCCTGACAGGGGGTAGCAATCAGCCCCAGCATTTT TRBV19 17 once TRBD1 TRBJ1-5
CASSVSGGTDTQYF TGTGCCAGCAGTGTTAGCGGTGGCACAGATACGCAGTATTTT TRBV28 14 NA NA TRBJ2-3
CASRVSGGVEQFF TGTGCCAGCAGGGTGTCAGGGGGCGTTGAGCAGTTCTTC TRBV27 13 NA TRBD1 TRBJ2-1
CASSDLSLGHQPQHF TGTGCCAGCAGTGATTTGTCGTTGGGCCATCAGCCCCAGCATTTT TRBV6-1 15 many NA TRBJ1-5
CASFLKRDTEAFF TGTGCCAGCTTCCTAAAGAGGGACACTGAAGCTTTCTTT TRBV18 13 NA NA TRBJ1-1
CASKLAGTDTQYF TGTGCCAGTAAACTAGCGGGGACAGATACGCAGTATTTT TRBV19 13 NA TRBD2 TRBJ2-3
CASTAWAGLAKNIQYF TGTGCCAGCACCGCCTGGGCGGGACTAGCCAAAAACATTCAGTACTTC TRBV2 16 once NA TRBJ2-4
CASSLLRVNNEQFF TGCGCCAGCAGCCTCTTACGGGTTAACAATGAGCAGTTCTTC TRBV5-1 14 NA NA TRBJ2-1
CASSFSREQYF TGTGCCAGCAGCTTCTCGAGGGAGCAGTACTTC TRBV7-2 11 NA NA TRBJ2-7
CASSQGTGYNYGYTF TGTGCCAGCAGCCAAGGTACAGGGTACAACTATGGCTACACCTTC TRBV3-1/TRBV3-2 15 NA NA TRBJ1-2
CASSGQAGFQETQYF TGTGCCAGTAGTGGACAAGCGGGGTTTCAAGAGACCCAGTACTTC TRBV19 15 NA TRBD2 TRBJ2-5
CASSLEAERNSPLHF TGTGCCAGCAGCTTAGAGGCGGAGCGAAATTCACCCCTCCACTTT TRBV13 15 NA NA TRBJ1-6
CASSMGDRGLTEAFF TGTGCCAGTAGTATGGGTGACAGGGGCCTTACTGAAGCTTTCTTT TRBV19 15 NA TRBD1 TRBJ1-1
CASSDGGGWEKLFF TGTGCCAGCAGTGATGGAGGAGGGTGGGAAAAACTGTTTTTT TRBV25-1 14 NA NA TRBJ1-4
CASRLAGANTGELFF TGTGCCAGCAGACTTGCGGGGGCGAACACCGGGGAGCTGTTTTTT TRBV6-4 15 once TRBD2 TRBJ2-2
CASSAGESNQPQHF TGCGCCAGCAGTGCGGGGGAGAGTAATCAGCCCCAGCATTTT TRBV10-2 14 NA NA TRBJ1-5
CASSFRGQGAKKTQYF TGTGCTAGCAGCTTCAGAGGACAGGGGGCCAAGAAGACCCAGTACTTC TRBV7-7 16 NA TRBD1 TRBJ2-5